A few counts support the clone carrying this T cell receptor beta chain. These data belong to a study of blood T cells in healthy people across ages. The use of a sample-barcoded 5' primer and a J-beta primer mix characterized a second PCR of roughly 6 to 11 cycles. TCRdb independently ran MiXCR on the 5' RACE reads; one entry per CDR3 protein. Altogether hundreds of thousands of distinct CDR3 sequences are present, around 49% being singletons, with the ten largest covering roughly 34%. CDR3 length: 15 amino acids. After removal of 5 bases from V and 2 bases from J, the junction contained 6 bases not matched to a gene. CDR1 is DFQATT, CDR2 SNEGSKA, per germline (reference sequence).

Material: blood. The rearrangement links TRBV20-1 to TRBJ2-3; 11 positions match TRBD2. This clonotype originated in a woman aged 60-70 years in good health. CDR3 loop: CSADQTSGNTDTQYF. For the CDR3, the DNA is TGCAGTGCTGATCAGACTAGCGGGAACACAGATACGCAGTATTTT.